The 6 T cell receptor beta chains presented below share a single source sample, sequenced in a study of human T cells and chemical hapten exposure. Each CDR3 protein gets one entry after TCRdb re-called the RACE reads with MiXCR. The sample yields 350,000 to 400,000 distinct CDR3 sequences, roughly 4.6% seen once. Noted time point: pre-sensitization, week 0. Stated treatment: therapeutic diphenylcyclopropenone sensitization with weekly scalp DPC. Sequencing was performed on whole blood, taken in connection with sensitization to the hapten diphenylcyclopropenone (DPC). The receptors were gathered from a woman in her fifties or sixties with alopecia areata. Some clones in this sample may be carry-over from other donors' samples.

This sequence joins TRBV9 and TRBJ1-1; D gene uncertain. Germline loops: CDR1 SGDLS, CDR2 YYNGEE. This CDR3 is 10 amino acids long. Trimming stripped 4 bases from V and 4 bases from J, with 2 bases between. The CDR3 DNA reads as TGTGCCAGCAGCCCCACTGAAGCTTTCTTT. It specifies CASSPTEAFF.

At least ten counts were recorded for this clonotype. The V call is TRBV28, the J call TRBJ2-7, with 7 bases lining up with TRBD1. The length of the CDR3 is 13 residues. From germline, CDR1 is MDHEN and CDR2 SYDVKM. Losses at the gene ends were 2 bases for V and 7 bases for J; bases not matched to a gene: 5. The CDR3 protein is CASSLTRGREQYF. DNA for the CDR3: TGTGCCAGCAGTTTAACTAGGGGGCGAGAGCAGTACTTC. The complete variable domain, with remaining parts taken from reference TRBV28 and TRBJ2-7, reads DVKVTQSSRYLVKRTGEKVFLECVQDMDHENMFWYRQDPGLGLRLIYFSYDVKMKEKGDIPEGYSVSREKKERFSLILESASTNQTSMYLCASSLTRGREQYFGPGTRLTVT.

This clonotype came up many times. The CDR3 nucleotides read TGTGCCACCAGCAGAGAAAGAGCGGGATCCTACAATGAGCAGTTCTTC. Its protein product is CATSRERAGSYNEQFF. The chain joins TRBV15 to TRBJ2-1, with TRBD2 matching over 7 bases. The length of the CDR3 is 16 residues. Germline CDR1 LNHNV, CDR2 YYDKDF (reference sequence). Trimming cost V 0 bases and J 1 base; bases outside gene matches: 3.

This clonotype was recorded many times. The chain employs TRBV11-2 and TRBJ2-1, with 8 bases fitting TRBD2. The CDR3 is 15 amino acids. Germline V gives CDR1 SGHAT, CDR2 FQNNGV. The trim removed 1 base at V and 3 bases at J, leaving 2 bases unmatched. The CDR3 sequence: CASSLVTSDYNEQFF. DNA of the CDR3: TGTGCCAGCAGCTTAGTGACTAGCGACTACAATGAGCAGTTCTTC.

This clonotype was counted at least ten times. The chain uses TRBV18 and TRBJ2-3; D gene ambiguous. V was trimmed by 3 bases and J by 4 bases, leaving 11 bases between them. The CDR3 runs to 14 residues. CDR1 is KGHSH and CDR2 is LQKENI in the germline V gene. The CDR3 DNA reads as TGTGCCAGCTCACCTCCCGTTGGGGCAGATACGCAGTATTTT. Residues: CASSPPVGADTQYF.

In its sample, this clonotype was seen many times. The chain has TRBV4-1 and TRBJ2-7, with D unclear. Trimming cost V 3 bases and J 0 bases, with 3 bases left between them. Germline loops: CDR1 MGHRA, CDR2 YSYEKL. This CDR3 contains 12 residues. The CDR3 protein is CASSQTSYEQYF. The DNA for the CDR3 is TGCGCCAGCAGCCAGACCTCCTACGAGCAGTACTTC.